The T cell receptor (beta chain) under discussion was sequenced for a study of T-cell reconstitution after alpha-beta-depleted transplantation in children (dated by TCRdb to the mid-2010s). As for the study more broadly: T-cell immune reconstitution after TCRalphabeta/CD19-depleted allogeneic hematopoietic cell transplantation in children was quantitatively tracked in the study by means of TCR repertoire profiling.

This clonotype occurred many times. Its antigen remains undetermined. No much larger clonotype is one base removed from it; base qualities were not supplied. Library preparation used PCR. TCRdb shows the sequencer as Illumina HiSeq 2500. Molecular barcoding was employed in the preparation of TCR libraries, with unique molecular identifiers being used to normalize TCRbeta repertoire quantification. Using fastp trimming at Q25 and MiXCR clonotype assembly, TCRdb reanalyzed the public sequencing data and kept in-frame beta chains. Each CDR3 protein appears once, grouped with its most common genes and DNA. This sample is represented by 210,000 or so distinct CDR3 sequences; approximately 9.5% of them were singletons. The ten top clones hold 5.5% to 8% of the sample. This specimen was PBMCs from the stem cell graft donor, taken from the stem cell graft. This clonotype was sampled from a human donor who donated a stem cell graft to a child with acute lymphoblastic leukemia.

The CDR3 in this case is CASNRDNYNEQFF. The DNA sequence is given as TGCGCCAGCAACCGGGACAACTACAATGAGCAGTTCTTC. The rearrangement joined TRBV5-1 to TRBJ2-1, and the D gene may be TRBD1, 6 bases matching. CDR1 SGHRS and CDR2 YFSETQ were looked up in the germline V gene. Spanning cysteine to phenylalanine, the CDR3 consists of 13 amino acids. Only CDR3 DNA remains: 39 bases, in frame from the first base. V loses 6 bases of germline sequence and J loses 3 bases, and the interval between the two ends is 10 bases.